A single sample gave rise to the 15 T cell receptor beta chains below, sequenced in a study of CD4 T cells in relation to SARS-CoV-2 and coronaviruses (dated by TCRdb to the early 2020s). No antigen has been identified for these receptors. The library was prepared using the immunoSEQ multiplex PCR assay. TCRdb retrieved this table from immuneACCESS and kept in-frame rearrangements only. Not all clones are present; in checked studies, unresolved V genes account for under half, and no reason is known for the remainder. The sample has about 36,000 clones on record, approximately 80% of them singletons. Around 20% of the sample lies in the top ten. The sample comprised memory CD4+ T cells from PBMCs, cultured in vitro. The cell subset or site label, as the study defines it: memory (non-naive) CD4+ T cells. Receptors were obtained from an adult with COVID-19.

The rearrangement uses TRBV7-8 and TRBJ2-3, with no clear D. The CDR3 consists of 14 residues. The V gene's germline CDR1 is SGHVS and CDR2 FQNEAQ. The V end lost 0 bases, the J end lost 2 bases, and 6 bases lay between the germline ends. The CDR3 DNA reads TGTGCCAGCAGCTTAGCTGTAACCACAGATACGCAGTATTTT. Protein: CASSLAVTTDTQYF.

The chain recombines TRBV28 with TRBJ2-4; no reliable D call. V shed 5 bases and J shed 3 bases, with 17 bases lying between them. Germline V gene data show CDR1 as MDHEN and CDR2 as SYDVKM. The CDR3 spans 16 residues. CDR3 protein: CASSKLGISGKNIQYF. The DNA of the CDR3 is TGTGCCAGCAGTAAACTGGGAATTAGTGGCAAAAACATTCAGTACTTC.

This clone was seen only once. V usage is TRBV4-1 and J usage is TRBJ2-7; 15 bases map to TRBD2. Germline assignment: CDR1 MGHRA and CDR2 YSYEKL. The CDR3 length is 17 residues. The V segment lost 1 base and the J segment 6 bases; nucleotides outside the gene matches: 7. The CDR3 sequence: CASSQGRGLAGGGEQYF. Here the CDR3 DNA reads TGCGCCAGCAGCCAAGGGCGAGGACTAGCGGGAGGGGGCGAGCAGTACTTC.

This clone has only a few counts. The chain carries TRBV11-2 and TRBJ2-2; D is undetermined. Germline V gives CDR1 SGHAT, CDR2 FQNNGV. The V gene lost 1 base and the J gene lost 2 bases, with 8 bases spanning the gap. The CDR3 loop spans 15 amino acids. CDR3 DNA sequence: TGTGCCAGCAGCTTAGGCACAACCAACACCGGGGAGCTGTTTTTT. Its translation is CASSLGTTNTGELFF.

This clone has more than one count but fewer than ten. The chain combines TRBV24-1 with TRBJ2-3; D uncertain. The CDR3 consists of 14 residues. Germline CDR1 KGHDR, CDR2 SFDVKD. Deletions cut 0 bases from V and 2 bases from J, with 5 bases between. The DNA for the CDR3 is TGTGCCACCAGTGATTTGTACCTCACAGATACGCAGTATTTT. This codes for CATSDLYLTDTQYF.

The V call is TRBV21-1, the J call TRBJ2-3; TRBD2 is the table's D call, not checked against the DNA. TRBV21-1 is classified as a pseudogene. The CDR3 has 20 amino acids. The CDR3 region is CASSKGEGAGPRTSTDTQYF. CDR3 DNA: TGTGCCAGCAGCAAAGGGGAAGGAGCGGGGCCCCGGACTAGCACAGATACGCAGTATTTT.

The chain recombines TRBV11-2 with TRBJ2-3; possibly TRBD2 for D (5 bases). Trimming left V 2 bases short and J 3 bases short, with 12 bases between. This CDR3 is built from 15 residues. In germline, CDR1 is SGHAT, CDR2 FQNNGV. The CDR3 loop is CASSLITSKTDTQYF. In nucleotides, the CDR3 is TGTGCCAGCAGCTTAATTACTAGTAAGACAGATACGCAGTATTTT.

This chain connects TRBV19 to TRBJ2-7; 7 bases fit TRBD2. The CDR3 is 13 amino acids. In germline, CDR1 is LNHDA, CDR2 SQIVND (reference sequence). V trimming: 10 bases; J trimming: 7 bases; junction bases outside the gene matches: 13. The CDR3 coding sequence is TGTGCCACCGAGGGGAGGGCCCTGGGGGAGCAGTACTTC. It codes for CATEGRALGEQYF.

This clone has a handful of counts. V is TRBV9 and J is TRBJ1-3; tentatively, D is TRBD1 (5 bases). CDR1 SGDLS and CDR2 YYNGEE come from the germline V gene. Trimming pared 3 bases from V and 0 bases from J, leaving 16 bases between. CDR3 length equals 17 residues. For the CDR3, the DNA is TGTGCCAGCAGCGGAGGACAAACACGGACCTCTGGAAACACCATATATTTT. Protein sequence: CASSGGQTRTSGNTIYF.

The gene calls are TRBV7-9 and TRBJ2-7; 16 bases line up with TRBD2. Germline CDR1 is SEHNR and CDR2 is FQNEAQ (reference sequence). J lost 5 bases, V lost 5 bases, and 9 bases had no gene match. This CDR3 is built from 17 residues. CDR3 region: CASSPTGTSGRVDEQYF. DNA of the CDR3: TGTGCCAGCAGCCCCACCGGGACTAGCGGGAGGGTGGACGAGCAGTACTTC.

The chain uses TRBV7-2 and TRBJ2-5; 9 bases line up with TRBD2. This CDR3 region has 19 residues. V shed 5 bases and J 6 bases; nucleotides not matched to a gene: 22. Germline values: CDR1 SGHTA, CDR2 FQGNSA. The CDR3 here is CASSPERWGGAGGSQTQYF. Written as DNA, the CDR3 is TGTGCCAGCAGCCCGGAACGTTGGGGGGGAGCGGGAGGTTCACAGACCCAGTACTTC. Full variable domain (missing parts from reference TRBV7-2 and TRBJ2-5): GAGVSQSPSNKVTEKGKDVELRCDPISGHTALYWYRQSLGQGLEFLIYFQGNSAPDKSGLPSDRFSAERTGGSVSTLTIQRTQQEDSAVYLCASSPERWGGAGGSQTQYFGPGTRLLVL.

This chain connects TRBV7-9 to TRBJ2-1, with 7 positions matching TRBD2. V lost 5 bases to trimming and J lost 9 bases; unmatched junction nucleotides: 10. The CDR3 is 14 residues long. Germline loops: CDR1 SEHNR, CDR2 FQNEAQ (reference sequence). DNA of the CDR3: TGTGCCAGCAGCCCATTCATGGCGGGAGCTGAGCAGTTCTTC. Translating it yields CASSPFMAGAEQFF.

V usage is TRBV30 and J usage is TRBJ1-6, with unresolved D. The CDR3 is 15 residues long. Per the germline V gene, CDR1 is GTSNPN and CDR2 is SVGIG (reference sequence). The V end lost 3 bases, the J end lost 0 bases, and 9 bases lay between the germline ends. In DNA, the CDR3 is TGTGCCTGGAGAGACTGGAGCTCCTATAATTCACCCCTCCACTTT. Its protein product is CAWRDWSSYNSPLHF.

The gene calls are TRBV25-1 and TRBJ2-3, with TRBD2 as a possible D gene (5 bases). V lost 7 bases and J 5 bases, leaving 19 bases between the germline ends. Germline V gives CDR1 MGHDK, CDR2 SYGVNS. This CDR3 has 15 residues. The CDR3 sequence: CASTRGSGWQDTQYF. The DNA of the CDR3 is TGTGCCAGCACCCGAGGCTCGGGGTGGCAAGATACGCAGTATTTT.

This clone was seen only a few times. The chain combines TRBV7-9 with TRBJ2-7; D remains ambiguous. The germline gives CDR1 SEHNR, CDR2 FQNEAQ (reference sequence). The CDR3 is 13 amino acids. V was cut by 3 bases and J by 6 bases, with 12 bases left in between. CDR3 residues: CASSLYQYSEQYF. DNA of the CDR3: TGTGCCAGCAGCTTGTATCAGTACAGCGAGCAGTACTTC.